This T cell receptor beta chain was recorded in a study of T cells in Graves' hyperthyroidism and ophthalmopathy. This CDR3 is 15 amino acids long. The ends were cut back, 0 bases at V and 5 bases at J, with 13 bases in the middle. Per the germline V gene, CDR1 is MNHEY and CDR2 is SMNVEV (reference sequence). This clonotype was seen many times. It was uncontrolled infection, other autoimmune disease, pregnancy or lactation that excluded patients. Predating any ophthalmopathy symptoms, the blood sample was taken at first hyperthyroidism diagnosis. The CDR3 regions of TCR beta were amplified from RNA transcripts. TCR CDR3 regions were first amplified by RT-PCR with HTBI primers. TCRdb re-derived calls from the multiplex PCR reads in MiXCR, one entry per CDR3 protein. Among almost 600,000 distinct CDR3 sequences listed, 11% to 15% were seen once.

The rearrangement joins TRBV27 to TRBJ2-5; a possible D gene is TRBD1 (5 bases). The sequencing input was blood. This receptor was obtained from a woman in her 30s with Graves' hyperthyroidism that later progressed to Graves' ophthalmopathy. This CDR3 reads CASSLSPKQVETQYF. The CDR3 coding sequence is TGTGCCAGCAGTTTATCCCCAAAACAGGTGGAGACCCAGTACTTC.